These 6 T cell receptor beta chains were all obtained from the same sample, sequenced in a study of T cells in Graves' hyperthyroidism and ophthalmopathy. Researchers amplified the TCR beta CDR3 regions from RNA transcripts. HTBI primers drove first-round RT-PCR of the TCR CDR3. A single record per CDR3 protein comes from TCRdb applying MiXCR to the multiplex PCR reads. The sample lists around 580,000 distinct CDR3 sequences, around 42% seen once, with more than 7% in the top ten. Sequences were obtained from peripheral blood or thyroid tissue (not recorded which). These receptors were taken from a woman aged 18-29 years with Graves' hyperthyroidism.

This clonotype has a count of ten or more. The V call is TRBV6-5, the J call TRBJ2-7; 8 bases line up with TRBD2. The ends lost 5 bases at V and 3 bases at J; junction bases unmatched: 9. This CDR3 spans 15 amino acids. Germline V CDR1 and CDR2: MNHEY, SVGAGI. The CDR3 sequence: CASSEGRLAGYEQYF. The CDR3 DNA reads TGTGCCAGCAGTGAAGGTCGGCTAGCGGGCTACGAGCAGTACTTC.

The gene calls are TRBV6-1 and TRBJ1-1; a weak D match, TRBD1 (5 bases). V was cut by 8 bases and J by 3 bases, with 16 bases left in between. Germline CDR1 reads MNHNS; CDR2 reads SASEGT. The CDR3 is 14 amino acids. CDR3 DNA: TGTGCCAGCGGTTTGTACGGCAGGGACACTGAAGCTTTCTTT. Protein sequence: CASGLYGRDTEAFF.

J is TRBJ2-5 and V is TRBV12-3 or TRBV12-4, with 8 nucleotides matching TRBD1. CDR3 length equals 14 residues. V gave up 3 bases and J gave up 10 bases; unmatched junction bases: 10. The CDR3 DNA sequence: TGTGCCAGCAGTTTGGTACTGGGGGGACAGGACCAGTACTTC. This gives the protein CASSLVLGGQDQYF.

The chain uses TRBV2 and TRBJ1-2, with 10 bases identical to TRBD1. This CDR3 region has 18 residues. The V gene's germline CDR1 is SNHLY and CDR2 FYNNEI. J was trimmed by 4 bases and V by 6 bases; bases with no gene match: 17. The CDR3 spells CASRLLESQGQGGYGYTF. DNA of the CDR3: TGTGCCAGCAGGTTATTGGAAAGCCAAGGACAGGGGGGCTATGGCTACACCTTC.

The V call is TRBV2, the J call TRBJ1-2, with no clear D. The CDR3 has 11 residues. Germline V gene lookup returns CDR1 SNHLY and CDR2 FYNNEI. The CDR3 protein is CASVTNYGYTF. In DNA form, the CDR3 reads TGTGCTAGCGTAACTAACTATGGCTACACCTTC.

This clonotype was counted ten times or more. V usage is TRBV11-2 and J usage is TRBJ2-2; D is uncertain. Germline-derived CDR1 and CDR2 are SGHAT and FQNNGV. V was shortened by 3 bases and J by 5 bases, with 10 bases between the two germline ends. The length of the CDR3 is 14 residues. Here the CDR3 reads CASSFPVRTGELFF. The DNA for the CDR3 is TGTGCCAGCAGCTTTCCGGTGCGGACCGGGGAGCTGTTTTTT.